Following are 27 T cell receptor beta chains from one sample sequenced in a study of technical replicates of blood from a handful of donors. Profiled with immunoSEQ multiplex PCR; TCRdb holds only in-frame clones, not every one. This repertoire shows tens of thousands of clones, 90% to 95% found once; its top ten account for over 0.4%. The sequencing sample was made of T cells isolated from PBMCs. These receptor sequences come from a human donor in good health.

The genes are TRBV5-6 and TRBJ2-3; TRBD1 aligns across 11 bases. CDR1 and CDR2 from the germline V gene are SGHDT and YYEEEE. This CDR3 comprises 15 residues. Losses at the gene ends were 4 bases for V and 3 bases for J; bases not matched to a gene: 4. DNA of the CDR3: TGTGCCAGCAGCCCATGGGACAGGGGGACAGATACGCAGTATTTT. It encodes CASSPWDRGTDTQYF.

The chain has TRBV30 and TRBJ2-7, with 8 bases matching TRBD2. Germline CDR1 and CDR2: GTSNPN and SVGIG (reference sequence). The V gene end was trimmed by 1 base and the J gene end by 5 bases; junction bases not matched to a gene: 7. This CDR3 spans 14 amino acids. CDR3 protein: CAWSALREADEQYF. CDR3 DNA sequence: TGTGCCTGGAGTGCATTGCGGGAGGCAGACGAGCAGTACTTC.

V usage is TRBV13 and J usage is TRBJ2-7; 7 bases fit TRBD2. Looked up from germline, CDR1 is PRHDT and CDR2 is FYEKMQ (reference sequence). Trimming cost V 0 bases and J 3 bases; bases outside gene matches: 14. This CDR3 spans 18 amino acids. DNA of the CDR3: TGTGCCAGCAGCTTAGGGGGGCGGCGGGAGAGTTATTTCTACGAGCAGTACTTC. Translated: CASSLGGRRESYFYEQYF.

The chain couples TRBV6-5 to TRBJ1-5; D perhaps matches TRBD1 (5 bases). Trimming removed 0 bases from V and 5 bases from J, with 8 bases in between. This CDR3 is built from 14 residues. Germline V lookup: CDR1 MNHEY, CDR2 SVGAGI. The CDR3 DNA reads TGTGCCAGCAGTTACTCGTCAGGGTATCAGCCCCAGCATTTT. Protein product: CASSYSSGYQPQHF.

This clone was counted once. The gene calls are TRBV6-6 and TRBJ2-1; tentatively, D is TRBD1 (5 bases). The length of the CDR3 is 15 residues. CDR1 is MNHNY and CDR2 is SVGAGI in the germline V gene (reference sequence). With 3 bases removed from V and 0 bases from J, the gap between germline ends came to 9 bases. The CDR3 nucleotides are TGTGCCAGCAGTTATACACAGGCCTCCTACAATGAGCAGTTCTTC. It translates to CASSYTQASYNEQFF.

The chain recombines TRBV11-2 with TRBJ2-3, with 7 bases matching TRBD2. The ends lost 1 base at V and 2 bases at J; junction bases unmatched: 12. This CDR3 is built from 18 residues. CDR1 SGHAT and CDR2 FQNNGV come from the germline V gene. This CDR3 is CASSLGQLAGLNTDTQYF. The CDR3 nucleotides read TGTGCCAGCAGCTTAGGCCAATTGGCGGGACTAAACACAGATACGCAGTATTTT.

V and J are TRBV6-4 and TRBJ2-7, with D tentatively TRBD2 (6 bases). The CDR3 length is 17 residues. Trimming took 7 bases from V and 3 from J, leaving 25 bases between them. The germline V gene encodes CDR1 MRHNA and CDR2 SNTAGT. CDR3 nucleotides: TGTGCCAGCACCCAACGGGAGTTAAGAGTGGTCTACTACGAGCAGTACTTC. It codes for CASTQRELRVVYYEQYF.

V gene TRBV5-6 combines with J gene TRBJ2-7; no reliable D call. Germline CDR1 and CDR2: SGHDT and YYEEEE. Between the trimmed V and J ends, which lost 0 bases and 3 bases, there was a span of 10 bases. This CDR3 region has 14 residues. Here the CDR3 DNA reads TGTGCCAGCAGCTTGGTAGAGGCGGACTACGAGCAGTACTTC. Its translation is CASSLVEADYEQYF.

CDR3 nucleotides: TGTGCCAGCAGCTTAATCCCCGGACAGGGAAGAACTGAAGCTTTCTTT. The encoded protein is CASSLIPGQGRTEAFF. The J gene is TRBJ1-1, the V gene TRBV7-9; 8 bases agree with TRBD1. CDR3 size: 16 residues. V lost 2 bases, J lost 5 bases, and 10 bases stayed unmatched. The germline gives CDR1 SEHNR, CDR2 FQNEAQ (reference sequence).

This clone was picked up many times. As DNA, the CDR3 is TGTGCCAGTAGTCAACGGGGTTACGAAGCTTTCTTT. It translates to CASSQRGYEAFF. The chain has TRBV19 and TRBJ1-1; D not certain. Germline V gene data show CDR1 as LNHDA and CDR2 as SQIVND (reference sequence). Trimming left V 5 bases short and J 8 bases short, with 12 bases between. This CDR3 contains 12 residues.

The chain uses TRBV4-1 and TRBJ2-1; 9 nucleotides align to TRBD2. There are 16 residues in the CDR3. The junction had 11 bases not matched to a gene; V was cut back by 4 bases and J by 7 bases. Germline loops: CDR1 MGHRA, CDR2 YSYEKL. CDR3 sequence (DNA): TGCGCCAGCAGCCGAACGCTGGTAGCGGGAGTAAATGAGCAGTTCTTC. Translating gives CASSRTLVAGVNEQFF.

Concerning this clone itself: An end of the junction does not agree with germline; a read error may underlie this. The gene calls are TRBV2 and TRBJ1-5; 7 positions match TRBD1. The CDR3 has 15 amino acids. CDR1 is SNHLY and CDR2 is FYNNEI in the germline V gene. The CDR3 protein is CGSRGIRGEYQPQHF. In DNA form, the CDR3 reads TGTGGCAGCAGGGGGATAAGGGGCGAGTATCAGCCCCAGCATTTT.

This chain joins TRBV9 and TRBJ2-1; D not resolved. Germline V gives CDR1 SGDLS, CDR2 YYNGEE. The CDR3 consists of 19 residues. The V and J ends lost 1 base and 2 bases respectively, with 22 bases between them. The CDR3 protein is CASSVTTSELQRTYNEQFF. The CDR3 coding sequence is TGTGCCAGCAGCGTAACTACAAGTGAACTCCAGAGGACCTACAATGAGCAGTTCTTC.

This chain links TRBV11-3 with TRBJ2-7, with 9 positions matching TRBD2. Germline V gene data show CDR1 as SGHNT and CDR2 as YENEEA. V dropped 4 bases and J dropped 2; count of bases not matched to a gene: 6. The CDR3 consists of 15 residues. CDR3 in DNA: TGTGCCAGCAGCTCTCAGACTAGCGGAACCTACGAGCAGTACTTC. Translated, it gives CASSSQTSGTYEQYF. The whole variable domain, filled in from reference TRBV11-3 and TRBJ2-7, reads EAGVVQSPRYKIIEKKQPVAFWCNPISGHNTLYWYLQNLGQGPELLIRYENEEAVDDSQLPKDRFSAERLKGVDSTLKIQPAELGDSAVYLCASSSQTSGTYEQYFGPGTRLTVT.

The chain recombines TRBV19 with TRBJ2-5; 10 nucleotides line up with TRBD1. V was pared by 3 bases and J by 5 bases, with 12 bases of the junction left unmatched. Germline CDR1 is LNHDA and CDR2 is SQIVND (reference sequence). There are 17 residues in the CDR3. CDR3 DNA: TGTGCCAGTAGTATTGGACAGGGGGGATTCTCATCCGAGACCCAGTACTTC. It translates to CASSIGQGGFSSETQYF.

Written as DNA, the CDR3 is TGTGCCAGCACCCCACCCCTACTAGGGACCTACGAGCAGTACTTC. As protein: CASTPPLLGTYEQYF. The V gene is TRBV2, the J gene TRBJ2-7; possible D gene TRBD2, 5 bases. CDR3 size: 15 residues. Germline CDR1 SNHLY, CDR2 FYNNEI. V was clipped by 7 bases and J by 2 bases, with 18 bases between them.

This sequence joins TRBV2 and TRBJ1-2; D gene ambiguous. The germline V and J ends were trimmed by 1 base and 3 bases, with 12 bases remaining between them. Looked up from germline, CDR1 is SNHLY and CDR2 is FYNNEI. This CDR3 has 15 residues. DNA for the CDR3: TGTGCCAGCAGTGAAGTTATACGCGTGGACTATGGCTACACCTTC. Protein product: CASSEVIRVDYGYTF.

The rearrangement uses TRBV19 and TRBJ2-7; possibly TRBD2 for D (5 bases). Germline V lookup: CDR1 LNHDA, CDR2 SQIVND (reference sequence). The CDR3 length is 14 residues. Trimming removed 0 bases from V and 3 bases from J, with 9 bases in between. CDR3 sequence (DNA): TGTGCCAGTAGTATAGAAGGGAGCCTCTACGAGCAGTACTTC. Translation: CASSIEGSLYEQYF. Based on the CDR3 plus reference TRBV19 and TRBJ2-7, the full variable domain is DGGITQSPKYLFRKEGQNVTLSCEQNLNHDAMYWYRQDPGQGLRLIYYSQIVNDFQKGDIAEGYSVSREKKESFPLTVTSAQKNPTAFYLCASSIEGSLYEQYFGPGTRLTVT.

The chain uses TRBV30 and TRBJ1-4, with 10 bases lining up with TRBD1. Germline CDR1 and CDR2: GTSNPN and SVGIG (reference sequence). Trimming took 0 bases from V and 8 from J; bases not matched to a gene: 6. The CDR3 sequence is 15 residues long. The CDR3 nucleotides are TGTGCCTGGAGTGTATGGGACAGGGGTGGAGAAAAACTGTTTTTT. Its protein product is CAWSVWDRGGEKLFF.

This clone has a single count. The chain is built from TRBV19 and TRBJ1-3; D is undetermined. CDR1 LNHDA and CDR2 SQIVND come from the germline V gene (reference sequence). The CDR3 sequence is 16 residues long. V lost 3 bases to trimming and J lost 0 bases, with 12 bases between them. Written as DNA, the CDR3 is TGTGCCAGTAGTATTTGGAGCTACACCTCTGGAAACACCATATATTTT. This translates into CASSIWSYTSGNTIYF.

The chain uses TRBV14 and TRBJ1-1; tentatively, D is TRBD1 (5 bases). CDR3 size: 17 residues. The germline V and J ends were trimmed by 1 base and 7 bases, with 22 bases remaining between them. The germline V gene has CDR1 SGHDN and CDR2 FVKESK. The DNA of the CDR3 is TGTGCCAGCAGCCAAGCGTATAACCGGGCTATAACAGGTGAAGCTTTCTTT. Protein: CASSQAYNRAITGEAFF.

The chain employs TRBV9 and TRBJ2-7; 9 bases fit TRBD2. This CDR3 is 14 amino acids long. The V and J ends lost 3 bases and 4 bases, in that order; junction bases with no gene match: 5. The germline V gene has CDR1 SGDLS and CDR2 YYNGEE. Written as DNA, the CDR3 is TGTGCCAGCAGCGCGTCTAGCGGGAATTACGAGCAGTACTTC. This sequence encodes CASSASSGNYEQYF.

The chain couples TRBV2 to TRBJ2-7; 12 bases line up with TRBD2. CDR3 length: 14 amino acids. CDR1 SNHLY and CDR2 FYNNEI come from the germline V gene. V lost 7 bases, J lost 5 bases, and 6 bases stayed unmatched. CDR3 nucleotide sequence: TGTGCCAGCACTCTAGCGGGAGGGTACCACGAGCAGTACTTC. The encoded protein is CASTLAGGYHEQYF.

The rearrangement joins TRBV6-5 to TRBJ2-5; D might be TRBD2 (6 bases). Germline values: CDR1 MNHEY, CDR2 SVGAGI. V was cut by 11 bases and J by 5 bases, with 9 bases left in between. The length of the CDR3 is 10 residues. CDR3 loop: CAVGSETQYF. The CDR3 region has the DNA TGTGCCGTCGGGAGTGAGACCCAGTACTTC.

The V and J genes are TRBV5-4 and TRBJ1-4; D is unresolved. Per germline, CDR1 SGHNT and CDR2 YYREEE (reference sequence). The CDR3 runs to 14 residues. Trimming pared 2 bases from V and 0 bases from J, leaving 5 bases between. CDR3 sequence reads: CASSFRPTNEKLFF. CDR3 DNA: TGTGCCAGCAGCTTTCGTCCAACTAATGAAAAACTGTTTTTT.

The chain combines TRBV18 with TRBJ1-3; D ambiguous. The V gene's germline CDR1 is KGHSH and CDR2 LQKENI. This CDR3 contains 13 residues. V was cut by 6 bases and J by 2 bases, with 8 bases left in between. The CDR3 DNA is TGTGCCAGCTCGGGCGGGGCTGGAAACACCATATATTTT. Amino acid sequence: CASSGGAGNTIYF.

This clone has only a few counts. CDR3 region: CSVELAGVFYNNNEQFF. The CDR3, as DNA: TGCAGCGTTGAACTAGCGGGAGTTTTCTACAACAACAATGAGCAGTTCTTC. The genes are TRBV29-1 and TRBJ2-1, with TRBD2 matching 10 bases. Germline V gene data show CDR1 as SQVTM and CDR2 as ANQGSEA. Trimming removed 2 bases from V and 5 bases from J; junction bases left unmatched: 12. The CDR3 covers 17 residues.